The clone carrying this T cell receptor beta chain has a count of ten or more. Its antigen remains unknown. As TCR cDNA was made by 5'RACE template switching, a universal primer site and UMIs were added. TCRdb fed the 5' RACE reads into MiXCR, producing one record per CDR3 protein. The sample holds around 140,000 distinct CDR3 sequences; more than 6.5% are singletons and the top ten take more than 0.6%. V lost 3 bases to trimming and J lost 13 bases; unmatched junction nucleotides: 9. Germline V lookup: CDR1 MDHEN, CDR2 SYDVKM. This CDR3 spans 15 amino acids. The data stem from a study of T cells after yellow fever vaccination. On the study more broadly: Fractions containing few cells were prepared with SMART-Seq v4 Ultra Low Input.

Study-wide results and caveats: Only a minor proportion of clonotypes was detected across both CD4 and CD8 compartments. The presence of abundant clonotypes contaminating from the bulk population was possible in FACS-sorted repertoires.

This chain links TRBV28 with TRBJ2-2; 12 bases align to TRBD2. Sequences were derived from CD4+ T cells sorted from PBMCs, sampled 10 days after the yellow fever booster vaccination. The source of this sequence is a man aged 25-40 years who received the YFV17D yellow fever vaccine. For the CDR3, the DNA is TGTGCCAGCAGTTTCCAGACTAGCGGGAGACAAGGGCTGTTTTTT. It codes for CASSFQTSGRQGLFF.